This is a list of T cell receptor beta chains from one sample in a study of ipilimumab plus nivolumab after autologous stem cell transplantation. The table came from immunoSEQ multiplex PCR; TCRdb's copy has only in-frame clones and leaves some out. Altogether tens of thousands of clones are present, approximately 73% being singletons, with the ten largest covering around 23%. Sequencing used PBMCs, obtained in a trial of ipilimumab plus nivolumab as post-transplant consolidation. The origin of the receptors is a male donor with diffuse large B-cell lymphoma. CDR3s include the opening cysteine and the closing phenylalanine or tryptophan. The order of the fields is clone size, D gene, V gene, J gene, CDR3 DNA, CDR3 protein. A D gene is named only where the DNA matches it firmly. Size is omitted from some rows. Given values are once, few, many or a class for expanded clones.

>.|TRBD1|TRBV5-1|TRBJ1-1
TGCGCCAGCAGCTCACAGGGGGCGAACACTGAAGCTTTCTTT
CASSSQGANTEAFF
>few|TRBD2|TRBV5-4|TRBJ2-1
TGTGCCAGCAGCTTGAGCGGGGGGGCCCACTACAATGAGCAGTTCTTC
CASSLSGGAHYNEQFF
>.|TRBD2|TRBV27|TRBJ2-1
TGTGCCAGCAGTTATCTAGCGGGGCAGTACAATGAGCAGTTCTTC
CASSYLAGQYNEQFF
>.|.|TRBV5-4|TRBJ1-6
TGTGCCAGCAGCTTGGCCGCAGGGTCCTATTCACCCCTCCACTTT
CASSLAAGSYSPLHF
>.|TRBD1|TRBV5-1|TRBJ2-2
TGCGCCAGCAGCTCCGGACAGGTAGCCGGGGAGCTGTTTTTT
CASSSGQVAGELFF
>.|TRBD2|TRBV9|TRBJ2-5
TGTGCCAGCAGCGTAGACTGGGGGGGGACCCAGTACTTC
CASSVDWGGTQYF
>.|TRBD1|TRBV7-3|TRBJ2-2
TGTGCCAGCAGCCCGACAGGGACCGGGGAGCTGTTTTTT
CASSPTGTGELFF
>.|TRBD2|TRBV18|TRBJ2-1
TGTGCCAGCTCCCCCCCTGGAGGACTAGTAGGGAATGAGCAGTTCTTC
CASSPPGGLVGNEQFF
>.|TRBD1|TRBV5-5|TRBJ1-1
TGTGCCAGCAGCGGGACAGGGAAAACTGAAGCTTTCTTT
CASSGTGKTEAFF
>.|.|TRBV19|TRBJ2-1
TGTGCCAGTAGTATTTGGGGGGGACAATCGAATGAGCAGTTCTTC
CASSIWGGQSNEQFF
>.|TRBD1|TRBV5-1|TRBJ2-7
TGCGCCAGCAGCAATTCCGGGACAGGGGGGGACGAGCAGTACTTC
CASSNSGTGGDEQYF
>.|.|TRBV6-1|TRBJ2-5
TGTGCCAGCAGTGTGGTGGGCGGGGAGACCCAGTACTTC
CASSVVGGETQYF